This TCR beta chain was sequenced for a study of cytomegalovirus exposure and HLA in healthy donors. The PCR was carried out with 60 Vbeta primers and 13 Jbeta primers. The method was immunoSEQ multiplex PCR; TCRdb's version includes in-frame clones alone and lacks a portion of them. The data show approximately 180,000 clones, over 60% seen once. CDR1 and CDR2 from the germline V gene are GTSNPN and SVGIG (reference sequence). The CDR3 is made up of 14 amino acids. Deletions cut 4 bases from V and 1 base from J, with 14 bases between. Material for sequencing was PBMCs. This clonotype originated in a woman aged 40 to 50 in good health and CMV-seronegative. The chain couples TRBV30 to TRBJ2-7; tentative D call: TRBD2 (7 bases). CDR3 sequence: CAWTKGGGSYEQYF. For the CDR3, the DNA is TGTGCCTGGACCAAGGGGGGGGGATCCTACGAGCAGTACTTC. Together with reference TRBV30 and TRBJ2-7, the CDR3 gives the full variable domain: SQTIHQWPATLVQPVGSPLSLECTVEGTSNPNLYWYRQAAGRGLQLLFYSVGIGQISSEVPQNLSASRPQDRQFILSSKKLLLSDSGFYLCAWTKGGGSYEQYFGPGTRLTVT.